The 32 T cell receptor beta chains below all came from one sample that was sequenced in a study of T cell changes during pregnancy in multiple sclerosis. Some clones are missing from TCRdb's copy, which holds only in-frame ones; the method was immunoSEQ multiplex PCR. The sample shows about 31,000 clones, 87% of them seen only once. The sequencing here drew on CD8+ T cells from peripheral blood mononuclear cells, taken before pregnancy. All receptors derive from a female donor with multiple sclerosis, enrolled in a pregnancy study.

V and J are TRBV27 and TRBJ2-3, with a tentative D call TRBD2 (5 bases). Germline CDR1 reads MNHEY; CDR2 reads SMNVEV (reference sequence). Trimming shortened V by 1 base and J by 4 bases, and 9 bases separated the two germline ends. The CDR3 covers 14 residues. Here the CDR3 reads CASSLLTGSDTQYF. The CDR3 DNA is TGTGCCAGCAGTTTATTGACGGGGTCAGATACGCAGTATTTT.

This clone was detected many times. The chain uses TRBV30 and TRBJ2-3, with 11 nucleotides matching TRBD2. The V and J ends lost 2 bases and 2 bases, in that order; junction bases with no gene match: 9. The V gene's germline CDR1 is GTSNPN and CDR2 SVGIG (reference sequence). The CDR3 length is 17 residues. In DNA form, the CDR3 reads TGTGCCTGGAGTCCCCCGGGACTAGCGGATATCACAGATACGCAGTATTTT. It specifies CAWSPPGLADITDTQYF. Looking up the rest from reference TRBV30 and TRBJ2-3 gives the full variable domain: SQTIHQWPATLVQPVGSPLSLECTVEGTSNPNLYWYRQAAGRGLQLLFYSVGIGQISSEVPQNLSASRPQDRQFILSSKKLLLSDSGFYLCAWSPPGLADITDTQYFGPGTRLTVL.

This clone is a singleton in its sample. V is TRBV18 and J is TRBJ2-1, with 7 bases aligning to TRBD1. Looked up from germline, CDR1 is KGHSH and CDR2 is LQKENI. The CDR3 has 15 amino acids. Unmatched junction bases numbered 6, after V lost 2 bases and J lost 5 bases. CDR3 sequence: CASSPRYGQDNEQFF. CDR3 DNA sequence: TGTGCCAGCTCACCAAGATACGGACAGGACAATGAGCAGTTCTTC.

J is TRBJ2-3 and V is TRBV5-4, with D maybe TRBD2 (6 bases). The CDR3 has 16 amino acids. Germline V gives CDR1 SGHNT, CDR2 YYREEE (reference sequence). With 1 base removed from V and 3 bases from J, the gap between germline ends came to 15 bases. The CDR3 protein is CASSLFPSDATDTQYF. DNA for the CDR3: TGTGCCAGCAGCTTGTTTCCTAGCGATGCAACAGATACGCAGTATTTT.

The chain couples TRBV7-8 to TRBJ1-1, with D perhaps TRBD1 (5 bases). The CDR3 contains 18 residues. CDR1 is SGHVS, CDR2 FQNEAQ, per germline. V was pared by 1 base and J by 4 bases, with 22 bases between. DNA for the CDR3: TGTGCCAGCAGCTTAGGCCCCAGTGTCGGGGGTTCCGGCACTGAAGCTTTCTTT. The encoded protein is CASSLGPSVGGSGTEAFF.

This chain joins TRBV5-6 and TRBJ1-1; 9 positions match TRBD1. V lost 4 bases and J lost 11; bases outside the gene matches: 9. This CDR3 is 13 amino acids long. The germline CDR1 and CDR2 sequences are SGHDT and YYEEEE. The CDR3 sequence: CASSTGTGFKAFF. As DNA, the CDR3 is TGTGCCAGCAGCACCGGGACAGGGTTCAAGGCTTTCTTT. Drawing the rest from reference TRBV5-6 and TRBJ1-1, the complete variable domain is DAGVTQSPTHLIKTRGQQVTLRCSPKSGHDTVSWYQQALGQGPQFIFQYYEEEERQRGNFPDRFSGHQFPNYSSELNVNALLLGDSALYLCASSTGTGFKAFFGQGTRLTVV.

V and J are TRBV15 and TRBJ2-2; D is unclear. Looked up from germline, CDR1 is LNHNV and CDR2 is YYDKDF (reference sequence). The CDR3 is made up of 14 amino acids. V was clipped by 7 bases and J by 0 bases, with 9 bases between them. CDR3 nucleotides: TGTGCCACCAACCCTACCGCGAACACCGGGGAGCTGTTTTTT. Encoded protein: CATNPTANTGELFF.

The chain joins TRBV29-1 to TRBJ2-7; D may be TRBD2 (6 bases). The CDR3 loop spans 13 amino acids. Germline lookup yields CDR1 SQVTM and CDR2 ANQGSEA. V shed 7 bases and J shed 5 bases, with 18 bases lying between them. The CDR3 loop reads CSASGGVVHEQYF. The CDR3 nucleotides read TGCAGCGCCTCAGGAGGGGTGGTCCACGAGCAGTACTTC.

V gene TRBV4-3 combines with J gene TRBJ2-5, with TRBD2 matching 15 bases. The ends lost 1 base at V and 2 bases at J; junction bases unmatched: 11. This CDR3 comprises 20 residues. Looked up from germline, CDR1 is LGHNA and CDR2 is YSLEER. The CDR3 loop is CASSQVGPGLAGGNQETQYF. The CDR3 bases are TGCGCCAGCAGCCAAGTTGGACCGGGACTAGCGGGGGGCAATCAAGAGACCCAGTACTTC.

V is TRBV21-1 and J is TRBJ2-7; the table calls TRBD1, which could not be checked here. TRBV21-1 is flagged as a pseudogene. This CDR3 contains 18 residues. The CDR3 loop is CASSKALGHRIDDYEQYF. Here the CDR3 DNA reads TGTGCCAGCAGCAAAGCGCTGGGACACAGGATTGATGACTACGAGCAGTACTTC.

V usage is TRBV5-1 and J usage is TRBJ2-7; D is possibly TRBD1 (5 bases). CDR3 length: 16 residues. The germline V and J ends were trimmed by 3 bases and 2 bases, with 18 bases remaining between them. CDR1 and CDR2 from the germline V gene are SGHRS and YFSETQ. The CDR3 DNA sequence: TGCGCCAGCAGCTCTCTCTTCGACAGAGACCCCTACGAGCAGTACTTC. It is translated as CASSSLFDRDPYEQYF.

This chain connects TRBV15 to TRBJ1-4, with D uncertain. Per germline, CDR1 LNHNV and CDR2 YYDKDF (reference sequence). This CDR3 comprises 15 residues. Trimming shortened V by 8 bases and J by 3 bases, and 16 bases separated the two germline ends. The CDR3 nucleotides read TGTGCCACCGTGGAGCGACGGCAACCTAATGAAAAACTGTTTTTT. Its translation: CATVERRQPNEKLFF.

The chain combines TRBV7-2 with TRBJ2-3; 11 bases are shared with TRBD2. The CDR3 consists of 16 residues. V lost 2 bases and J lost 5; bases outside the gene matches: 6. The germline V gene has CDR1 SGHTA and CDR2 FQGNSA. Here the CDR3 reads CASSLRTSGGLDTQYF. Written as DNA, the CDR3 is TGTGCCAGCAGCTTACGTACTAGCGGGGGCCTAGATACGCAGTATTTT.

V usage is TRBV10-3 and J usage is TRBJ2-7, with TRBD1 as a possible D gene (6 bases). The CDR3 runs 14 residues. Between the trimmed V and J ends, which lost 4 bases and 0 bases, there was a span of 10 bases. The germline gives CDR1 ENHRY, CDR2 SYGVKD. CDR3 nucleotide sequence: TGTGCCATCAGTGGGACAGAGAGCTCCTACGAGCAGTACTTC. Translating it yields CAISGTESSYEQYF.

This chain's CDR3 is CASSLRTSGAYEQYF. Here the CDR3 DNA reads TGCGCCAGCAGCTTAAGGACTAGCGGAGCCTACGAGCAGTACTTC. The J gene is TRBJ2-7, the V gene TRBV4-1, with 10 positions matching TRBD2. In germline, CDR1 is MGHRA, CDR2 YSYEKL. CDR3 length: 15 amino acids. Losses at the gene ends were 5 bases for V and 2 bases for J; bases not matched to a gene: 6.

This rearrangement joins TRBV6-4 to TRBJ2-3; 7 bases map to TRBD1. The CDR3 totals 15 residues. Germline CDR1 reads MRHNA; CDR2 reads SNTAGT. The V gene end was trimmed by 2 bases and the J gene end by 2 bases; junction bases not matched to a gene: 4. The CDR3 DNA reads TGTGCCAGCAGTGACGGGGGACAGATCACAGATACGCAGTATTTT. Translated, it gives CASSDGGQITDTQYF.

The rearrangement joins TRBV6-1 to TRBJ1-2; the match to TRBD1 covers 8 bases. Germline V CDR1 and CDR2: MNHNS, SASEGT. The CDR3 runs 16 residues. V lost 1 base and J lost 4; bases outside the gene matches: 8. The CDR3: CASSEVGGQDFYGYTF. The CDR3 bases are TGTGCCAGCAGTGAAGTTGGGGGACAGGACTTCTATGGCTACACCTTC.

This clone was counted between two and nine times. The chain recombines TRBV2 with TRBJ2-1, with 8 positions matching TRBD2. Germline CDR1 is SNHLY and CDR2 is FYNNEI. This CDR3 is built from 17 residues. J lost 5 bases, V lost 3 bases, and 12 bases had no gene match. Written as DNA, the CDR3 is TGTGCCAGCAGTGACCCCAGGACTAGCCAAGGAGACAATGAGCAGTTCTTC. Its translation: CASSDPRTSQGDNEQFF.

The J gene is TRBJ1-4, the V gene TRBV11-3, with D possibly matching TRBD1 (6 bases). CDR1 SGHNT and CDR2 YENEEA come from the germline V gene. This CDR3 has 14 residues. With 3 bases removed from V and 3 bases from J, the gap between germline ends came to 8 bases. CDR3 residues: CASSFAGANEKLFF. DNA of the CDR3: TGTGCCAGCAGCTTTGCAGGGGCTAATGAAAAACTGTTTTTT.

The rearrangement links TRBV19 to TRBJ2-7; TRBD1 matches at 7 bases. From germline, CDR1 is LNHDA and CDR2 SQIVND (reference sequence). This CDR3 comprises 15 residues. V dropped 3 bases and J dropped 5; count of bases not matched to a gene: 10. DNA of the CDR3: TGTGCCAGTAGTATTTTAGGGGGCCCAGGAGACGAGCAGTACTTC. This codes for CASSILGGPGDEQYF.

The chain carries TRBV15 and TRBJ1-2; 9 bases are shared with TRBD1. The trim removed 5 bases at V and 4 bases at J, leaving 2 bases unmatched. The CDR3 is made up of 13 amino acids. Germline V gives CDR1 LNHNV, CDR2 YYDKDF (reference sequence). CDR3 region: CATSWGQGYGYTF. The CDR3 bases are TGTGCCACCAGCTGGGGACAGGGCTATGGCTACACCTTC.

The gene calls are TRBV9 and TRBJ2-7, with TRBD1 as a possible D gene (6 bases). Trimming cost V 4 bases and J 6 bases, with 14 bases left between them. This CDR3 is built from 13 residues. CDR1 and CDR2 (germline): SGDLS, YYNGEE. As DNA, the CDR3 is TGTGCCAGCAGCTCCGGACAGAGAGGCGAGCAGTACTTC. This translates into CASSSGQRGEQYF.

The CDR3 loop is CASSVDGDSPLHF. CDR3 DNA sequence: TGTGCCAGCAGCGTAGACGGGGATTCACCCCTCCACTTT. This chain uses TRBV9 with TRBJ1-6, with unresolved D. Trimming shortened V by 0 bases and J by 8 bases, and 6 bases separated the two germline ends. The germline CDR1 and CDR2 sequences are SGDLS and YYNGEE. This CDR3 region has 13 residues. Full variable domain (remainder filled in from reference TRBV9 and TRBJ1-6): DSGVTQTPKHLITATGQRVTLRCSPRSGDLSVYWYQQSLDQGLQFLIQYYNGEERAKGNILERFSAQQFPDLHSELNLSSLELGDSALYFCASSVDGDSPLHFGNGTRLTVT.

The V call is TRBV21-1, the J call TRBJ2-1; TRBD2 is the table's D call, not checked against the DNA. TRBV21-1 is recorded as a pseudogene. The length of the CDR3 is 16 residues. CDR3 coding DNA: TGTGCCAGCAGCAAAAGATCCGGGACTAGATACAATGAGCAGTTCTTC. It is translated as CASSKRSGTRYNEQFF.

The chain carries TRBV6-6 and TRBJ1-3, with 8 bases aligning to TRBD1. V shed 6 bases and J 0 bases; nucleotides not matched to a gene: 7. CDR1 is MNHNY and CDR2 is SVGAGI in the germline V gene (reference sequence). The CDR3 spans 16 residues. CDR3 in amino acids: CASRDQGASSGNTIYF. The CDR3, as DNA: TGTGCCAGCAGAGACCAGGGGGCCTCCTCTGGAAACACCATATATTTT.

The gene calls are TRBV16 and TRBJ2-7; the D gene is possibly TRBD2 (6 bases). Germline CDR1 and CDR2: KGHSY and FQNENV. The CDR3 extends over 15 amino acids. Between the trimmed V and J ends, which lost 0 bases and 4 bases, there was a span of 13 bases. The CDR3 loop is CASSQSGLEGYEQYF. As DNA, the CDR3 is TGTGCCAGCAGCCAATCGGGTCTGGAGGGGTACGAGCAGTACTTC.

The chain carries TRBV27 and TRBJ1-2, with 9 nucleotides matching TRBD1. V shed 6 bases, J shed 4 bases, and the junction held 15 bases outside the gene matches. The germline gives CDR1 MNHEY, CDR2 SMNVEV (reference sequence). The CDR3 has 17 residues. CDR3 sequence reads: CASRSVPGQGLGYGYTF. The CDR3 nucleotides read TGTGCCAGCAGATCAGTCCCGGGACAGGGCCTGGGCTATGGCTACACCTTC.

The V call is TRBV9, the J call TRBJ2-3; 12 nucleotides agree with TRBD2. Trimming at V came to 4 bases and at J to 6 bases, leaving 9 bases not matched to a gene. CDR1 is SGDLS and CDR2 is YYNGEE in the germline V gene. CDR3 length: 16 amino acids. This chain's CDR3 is CASSPRLAGGPDTQYF. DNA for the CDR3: TGTGCCAGCAGCCCCCGCCTAGCGGGAGGGCCGGATACGCAGTATTTT.

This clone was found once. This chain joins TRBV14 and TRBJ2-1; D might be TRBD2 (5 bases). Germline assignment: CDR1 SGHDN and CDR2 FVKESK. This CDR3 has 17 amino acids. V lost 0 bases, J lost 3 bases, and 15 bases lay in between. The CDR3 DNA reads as TGTGCCAGCAGCCAAGATCAACTAGTGGCTGGCTACAATGAGCAGTTCTTC. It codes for CASSQDQLVAGYNEQFF.

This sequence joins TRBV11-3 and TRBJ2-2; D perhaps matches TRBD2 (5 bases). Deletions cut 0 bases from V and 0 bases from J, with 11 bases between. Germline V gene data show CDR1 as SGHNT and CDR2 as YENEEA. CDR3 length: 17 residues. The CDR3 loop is CASSLEAVGANTGELFF. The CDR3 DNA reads TGTGCCAGCAGCTTAGAAGCGGTCGGTGCGAACACCGGGGAGCTGTTTTTT.

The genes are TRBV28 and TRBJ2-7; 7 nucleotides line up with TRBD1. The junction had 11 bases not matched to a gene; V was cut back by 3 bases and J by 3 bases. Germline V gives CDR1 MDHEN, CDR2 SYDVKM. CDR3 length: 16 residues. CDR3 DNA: TGTGCCAGCAGTTTTCCCACAGGGGAAGTACACTACGAGCAGTACTTC. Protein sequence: CASSFPTGEVHYEQYF. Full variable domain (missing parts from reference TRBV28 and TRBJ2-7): DVKVTQSSRYLVKRTGEKVFLECVQDMDHENMFWYRQDPGLGLRLIYFSYDVKMKEKGDIPEGYSVSREKKERFSLILESASTNQTSMYLCASSFPTGEVHYEQYFGPGTRLTVT.

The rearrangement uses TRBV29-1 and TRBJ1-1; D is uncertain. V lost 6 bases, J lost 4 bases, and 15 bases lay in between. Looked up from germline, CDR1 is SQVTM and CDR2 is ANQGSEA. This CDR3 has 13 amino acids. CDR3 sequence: CSVGLSEATEAFF. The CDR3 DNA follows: TGCAGCGTCGGGCTCTCGGAGGCCACTGAAGCTTTCTTT.